Each of the 4 T cell receptor beta chains below was sequenced from the same sample in a study of tumor and adjacent non-tumor tissue in lung cancer. This sample's RNA came from whole unsorted tissue. The library came from three nested PCR rounds adapted from ARM-PCR protocols. Using its own MiXCR run on the multiplex PCR reads, TCRdb lists one record per CDR3 protein. Of 120,000 or so distinct CDR3 sequences listed, about 66% are singletons. Sequenced: lung tumor tissue. The receptors originated from a young man with non-small cell lung cancer.

This clonotype was picked up many times. The chain recombines TRBV12-3 or TRBV12-4 with TRBJ2-5, with unresolved D. This CDR3 has 13 residues. The ends were cut back, 1 base at V and 5 bases at J, with 8 bases in the middle. CDR3 protein: CASSLVIGETQYF. For the CDR3, the DNA is TGTGCCAGCAGTTTAGTAATCGGGGAGACCCAGTACTTC.

As to this clonotype: Being one base from a much bigger clone, this may be a read error. The gene calls are TRBV20-1 and TRBJ1-4; 8 bases map to TRBD1. Germline CDR1 reads DFQATT; CDR2 reads SNEGSKA (reference sequence). This CDR3 region has 13 residues. CDR3 region: CRASDRGREKLFF. DNA of the CDR3: TGCAGAGCTAGTGACAGGGGACGGGAAAAACTGTTTTTT.

This clonotype was observed many times. This rearrangement joins TRBV10-3 to TRBJ2-5; TRBD2 matches 12 bases. This CDR3 is built from 16 residues. V trimming: 4 bases; J trimming: 1 base; junction bases outside the gene matches: 4. Germline V lookup: CDR1 ENHRY, CDR2 SYGVKD. CDR3 bases: TGTGCCATCAGTGGGCCGGGACTAGCGGGCCAAGAGACCCAGTACTTC. Translated: CAISGPGLAGQETQYF.

This clonotype was seen at least ten times. The chain's CDR3 is CAWSRGTEQFF. CDR3 DNA: TGTGCCTGGAGTAGGGGGACCGAGCAGTTCTTC. This sequence joins TRBV30 and TRBJ2-1; tentative D call: TRBD1 (6 bases). CDR1 and CDR2 (germline): GTSNPN, SVGIG (reference sequence). The V and J ends lost 2 bases and 10 bases respectively, with 9 bases between them. The CDR3 runs to 11 residues.